The TCR beta chain described here comes from a study of OX40 agonist ivuxolimab in advanced cancers. The method was immunoSEQ multiplex PCR; TCRdb's version includes in-frame clones alone and lacks a portion of them. The sample carries tens of thousands of clones, 91% recorded once. Germline V lookup: CDR1 MNHNS, CDR2 SASEGT. The CDR3 covers 12 residues. Deletions cut 7 bases from V and 7 bases from J, with 10 bases between. The sequence derives from an adult with an advanced solid tumor such as melanoma, head and neck, liver or kidney cancer. The chain links TRBV6-1 to TRBJ2-2; tentative D call: TRBD1 (5 bases). The sample in question was CD4+ or CD8+ T cells sorted from blood, obtained in a trial of the OX40 agonist ivuxolimab. DNA of the CDR3: TGTGCCAGCAATGGGGCGGACGGGGAGCTGTTTTTT. Protein sequence: CASNGADGELFF.